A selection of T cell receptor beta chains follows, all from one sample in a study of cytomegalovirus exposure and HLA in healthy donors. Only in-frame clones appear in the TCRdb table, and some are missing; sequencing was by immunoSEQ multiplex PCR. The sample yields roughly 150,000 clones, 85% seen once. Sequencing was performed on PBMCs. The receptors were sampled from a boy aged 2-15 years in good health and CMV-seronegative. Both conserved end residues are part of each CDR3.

CDR3 protein: CASISTGTSMHEQYF
J gene: -
V gene: TRBV11-3

CDR3 protein: CASSLPSSGRSSYNEQFF
J gene: TRBJ2-1
V gene: TRBV28

CDR3 protein: CSVEEQGAYGYTF
J gene: TRBJ1-2
V gene: TRBV29-1

CDR3 protein: CSVARGGAKTEAFF
J gene: TRBJ1-1
V gene: TRBV29-1

CDR3 protein: CASSVETGQPNTEAFF
J gene: TRBJ1-1
V gene: TRBV9

CDR3 protein: CASSLVSGSTDTQYF
J gene: TRBJ2-3
V gene: TRBV7-3

CDR3 protein: CASSPTSGGELFF
J gene: TRBJ2-2
V gene: TRBV4-2

CDR3 protein: CSAVVPMNTEAFF
J gene: TRBJ1-1
V gene: TRBV29-1

CDR3 protein: CASSVQPVQADTQYF
J gene: TRBJ2-3
V gene: TRBV9

CDR3 protein: CASSPGIQETQYF
J gene: TRBJ2-5
V gene: TRBV9

CDR3 protein: CASSLDPDQPQHF
J gene: TRBJ1-5
V gene: TRBV5-1

CDR3 protein: CASSPRVAEDDGYTF
J gene: TRBJ1-2
V gene: TRBV18

CDR3 protein: CASSGTDRVSGNTIYF
J gene: TRBJ1-3
V gene: TRBV7-9

CDR3 protein: CASRRAGGGNEQFF
J gene: TRBJ2-1
V gene: TRBV2

CDR3 protein: CASSLYRGKSNQPQHF
J gene: TRBJ1-5
V gene: TRBV27

CDR3 protein: CASSSHPPGQATRNGGLFF
J gene: TRBJ2-2
V gene: TRBV7-3

CDR3 protein: CASSSAQGANGELFF
J gene: TRBJ2-2
V gene: TRBV7-2

CDR3 protein: CASSLVRGRGKTEAFF
J gene: TRBJ1-1
V gene: TRBV7-8

CDR3 protein: CASSLAPAGAPLDEQFF
J gene: TRBJ2-1
V gene: TRBV5-6

CDR3 protein: CASSLAGANTGELFF
J gene: TRBJ2-2
V gene: TRBV11-3

CDR3 protein: CASSLGQNTEAFF
J gene: TRBJ1-1
V gene: TRBV18

CDR3 protein: CASRPGGTNEKLFF
J gene: TRBJ1-4
V gene: TRBV19

CDR3 protein: CASSVDFSGRGDEQYF
J gene: -
V gene: TRBV9

CDR3 protein: CASSLSSPGGAGAYEQYF
J gene: TRBJ2-7
V gene: TRBV27

CDR3 protein: CASSATGTSADTQYF
J gene: TRBJ2-3
V gene: TRBV9

CDR3 protein: CASSQDGPQGGETQYF
J gene: TRBJ2-5
V gene: TRBV14

CDR3 protein: CALARGGTTEAFF
J gene: TRBJ1-1
V gene: TRBV30

CDR3 protein: CSAGGGRTDTQYF
J gene: TRBJ2-3
V gene: TRBV29-1